Here is one TCR beta chain with its context. The clone's antigen remains unknown. Base-call qualities are not available, and no considerably larger clone is one nucleotide away. The immunoSEQ Assay was the method used to sequence TCRbeta CDR3 regions. After extraction, genomic DNA underwent amplification by bias-controlled multiplex PCR, followed by high-throughput sequencing. As for how the authors treated the data: To quantify the absolute abundance of each unique TCRbeta CDR3 region, sequences were collapsed and filtered. T cell fraction was estimated by normalizing TCRbeta template counts to usable DNA, which was measured by amplifying reference genes present in all nucleated cells. Repertoire TCRs were annotated as SARS-CoV-2-specific by exact matching of V gene, CDR3 amino acid sequence and J gene to a known reactive TCR set. MIRA supplied the reference SARS-CoV-2 TCR set, which was filtered for enrichment in COVID-19-positive ImmuneCODE repertoires so that public or cross-reactive TCRs were removed. Using the MIRA antigens, annotated TCRs were further analysed by specific ORF or by position within an ORF. Breadth was defined as annotated unique rearrangements over total unique productive rearrangements; depth was the summed frequency of those rearrangements. Group comparisons of TCR breadth used two-sided Wilcoxon rank-sum tests. As stored in TCRdb, this immuneACCESS dataset retains in-frame rearrangements with V and J assigned. A fraction of the clones does not appear; measured against another copy, unresolved V genes explain less than half of the discrepancy, and the remainder lacks a known reason. V, J and clone size are taken as reported in that table, and D and trimming were inferred from the DNA itself. In this sample the table shows about 280,000 clones, 87% of which occur a single time. Less than 3.5% of the sample rests with the top ten.

The CDR3 runs 14 residues from the cysteine to the phenylalanine. Of the read, only the CDR3 DNA is kept; its 42 bases are in frame from base 1. V and J are truncated by 3 bases and 4 bases respectively, leaving an intervening sequence of 13 bases. CDR1 and CDR2 were assigned from the germline V gene (reference sequence) as DFQATT and SNEGSKA. The data were obtained in a study of Ad26.COV2.S vaccination and SARS-CoV-2 variants listed by TCRdb under 2021. Regarding the complete study: Donors in the vaccine arm were drawn from COV1001, a multicentre, randomized, double-blind, placebo-controlled phase I-IIa trial testing Ad26.COV2.S in healthy adults. Dosing of Ad26.COV2.S was intramuscular, at either 5x10^10 or 1x10^11 viral particles, delivered as one shot or as two shots spaced 56 days apart. Sequencing of the TCRbeta repertoire served to evaluate the specificity and breadth of SARS-CoV-2-reactive T cell receptors following Ad26.COV2.S vaccination. The TCR-sequenced set comprised approximately 32 samples: around 20 Ad26.COV2.S vaccine recipients, 5 placebo recipients and 8 SARS-CoV-2 convalescent individuals. Trial participants were randomized into five groups of five, in which low-dose or high-dose Ad26.COV2.S was given once or twice, or placebo was given on both occasions. Investigators remained blinded to trial group allocation during experiments and outcome assessment. Overall study outcomes, separate from this receptor: Compared with placebo recipients, Ad26.COV2.S recipients showed higher spike-specific TCR breadth (P = 0.0014). The authors noted that the TCR breadth and depth analyses may have underestimated total T cell responses. After vaccination, substantial breadth of spike-specific CD8+ and CD4+ T cell responses was reported. The study was not powered to compare responses between vaccine doses or regimens. Vaccine and placebo recipients had comparable non-spike TCR breadth, which fits with the vaccine containing only spike.

Taken with the paper, the label for treatment or condition translates to: over 15 received Ad26.COV2.S at low or high dose, single or two shots; five or six received placebo; per-sample allocation not given. Repertoires of vaccine and placebo recipients were sequenced from samples taken on day 63 after the first injection. Between 29 July and 7 August 2020, Cohort 1b enrolled about two dozen adults aged 18-55 years at one site in Boston, USA. As a vaccine, Ad26.COV2.S was a replication-incompetent adenovirus type 26 vector that expressed a prefusion-stabilized SARS-CoV-2 spike protein derived from the original Wuhan strain.

The TCR originated in a person aged 18-60 years who received the Ad26.COV2.S COVID-19 vaccine or a placebo. Sequencing was performed on peripheral blood, taken in a trial of Ad26.COV2.S vaccine versus placebo. The rearrangement joined TRBV20-1 to TRBJ2-1; there is no confident call for the D gene. CDR3 sequence: CSASHADLYNEQFF. Here is the DNA: TGCAGTGCTAGTCATGCAGACCTATACAATGAGCAGTTCTTC.